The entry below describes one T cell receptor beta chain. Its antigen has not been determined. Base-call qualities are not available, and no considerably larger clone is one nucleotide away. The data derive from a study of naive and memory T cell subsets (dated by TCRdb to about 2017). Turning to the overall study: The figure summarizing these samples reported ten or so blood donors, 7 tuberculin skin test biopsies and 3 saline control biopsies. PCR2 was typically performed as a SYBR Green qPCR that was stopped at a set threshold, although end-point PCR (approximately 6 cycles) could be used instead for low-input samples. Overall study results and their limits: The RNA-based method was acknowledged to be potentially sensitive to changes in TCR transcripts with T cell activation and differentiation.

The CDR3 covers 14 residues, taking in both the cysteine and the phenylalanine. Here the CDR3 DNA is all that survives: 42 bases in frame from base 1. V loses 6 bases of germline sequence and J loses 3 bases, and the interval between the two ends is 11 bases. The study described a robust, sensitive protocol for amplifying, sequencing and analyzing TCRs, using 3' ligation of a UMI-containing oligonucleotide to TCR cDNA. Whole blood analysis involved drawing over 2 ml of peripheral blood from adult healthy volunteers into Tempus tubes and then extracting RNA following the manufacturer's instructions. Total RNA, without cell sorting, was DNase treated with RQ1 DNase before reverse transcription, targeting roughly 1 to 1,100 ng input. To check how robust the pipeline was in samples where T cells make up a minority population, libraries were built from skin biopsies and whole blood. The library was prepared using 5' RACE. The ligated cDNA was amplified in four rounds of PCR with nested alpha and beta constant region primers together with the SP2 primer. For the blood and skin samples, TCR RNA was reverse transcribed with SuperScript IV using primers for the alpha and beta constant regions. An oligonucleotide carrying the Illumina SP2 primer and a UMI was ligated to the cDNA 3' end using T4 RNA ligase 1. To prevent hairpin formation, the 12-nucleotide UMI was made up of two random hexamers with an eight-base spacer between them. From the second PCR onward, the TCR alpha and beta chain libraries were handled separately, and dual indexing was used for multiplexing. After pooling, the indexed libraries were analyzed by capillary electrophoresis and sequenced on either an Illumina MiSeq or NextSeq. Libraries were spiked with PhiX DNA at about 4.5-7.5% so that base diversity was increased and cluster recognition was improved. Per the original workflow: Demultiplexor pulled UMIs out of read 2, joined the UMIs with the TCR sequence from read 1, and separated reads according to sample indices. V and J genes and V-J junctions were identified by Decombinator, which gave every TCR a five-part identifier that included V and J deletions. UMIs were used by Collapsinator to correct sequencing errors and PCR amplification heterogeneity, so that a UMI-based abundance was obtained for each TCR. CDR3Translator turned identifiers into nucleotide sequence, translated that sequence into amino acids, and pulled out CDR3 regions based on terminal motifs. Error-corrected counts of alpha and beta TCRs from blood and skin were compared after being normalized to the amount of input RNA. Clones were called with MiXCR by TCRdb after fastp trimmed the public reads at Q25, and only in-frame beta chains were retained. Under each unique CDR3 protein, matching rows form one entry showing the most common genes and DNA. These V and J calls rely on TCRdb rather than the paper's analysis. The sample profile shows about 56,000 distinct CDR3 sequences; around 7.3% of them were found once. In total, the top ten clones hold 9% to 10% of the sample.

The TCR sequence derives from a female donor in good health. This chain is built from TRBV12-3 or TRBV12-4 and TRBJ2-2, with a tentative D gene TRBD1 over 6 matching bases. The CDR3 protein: CASRSGHYTGELFF. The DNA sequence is TGTGCCAGCAGGTCGGGACACTACACCGGGGAGCTGTTTTTT.